This T cell receptor (beta chain) was sequenced for a study of CD8 T cells in Susac syndrome. Study outcomes and limitations: The study's TCR sequencing and HLA analysis covered a relatively small number of individuals, and the study acknowledged this.

The RNA input was about 0.5 to 1 ug, and it was reverse transcribed with random hexamers. TCRdb processed the immunoSEQ multiplex PCR reads anew with MiXCR; each CDR3 protein has one entry. Among some 260,000 distinct CDR3 sequences listed, 93% were seen once. Sequencing of TCR beta was carried out in blood CD8+ and CD4+ T cells. Negative isolation was applied to CD8+ and CD4+ T cells, and FACS enrichment was applied to TEMRA cells. With respect to this clonotype: Its specificity is unknown.

The germline CDR1 and CDR2 sequences are SGDLS and YYNGEE. The V gene lost 0 bases and the J gene lost 7 bases, with 12 bases spanning the gap. This CDR3 region has 14 residues. V is TRBV9 and J is TRBJ2-3; the D is unclear. This TCR was recovered from a human donor with multiple sclerosis. Input material: CD4+ T cells from PBMCs. The DNA for the CDR3 is TGTGCCAGCAGCGTAGAATCGGGCCCTAATACGCAGTATTTT. This encodes CASSVESGPNTQYF.